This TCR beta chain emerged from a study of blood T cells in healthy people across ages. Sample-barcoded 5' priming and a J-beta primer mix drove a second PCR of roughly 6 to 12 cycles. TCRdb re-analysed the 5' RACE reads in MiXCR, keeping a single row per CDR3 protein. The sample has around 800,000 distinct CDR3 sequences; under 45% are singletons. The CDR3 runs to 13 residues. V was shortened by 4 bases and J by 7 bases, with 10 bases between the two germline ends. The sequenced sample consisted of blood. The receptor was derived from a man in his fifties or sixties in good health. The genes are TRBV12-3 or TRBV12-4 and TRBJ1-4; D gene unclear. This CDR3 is CASSYWRGEKLFF. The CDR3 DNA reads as TGTGCCAGCAGTTATTGGCGAGGTGAAAAACTGTTTTTT.